Each of the 10 T cell receptor beta chains below was sequenced from the same sample in a study of patients and donors after allogeneic stem cell transplantation. TCRdb passed the RT-PCR reads through MiXCR, listing each CDR3 protein once. In the table there are about 960,000 distinct CDR3 sequences, 18% of which are singletons. What was sequenced was blood, either unsorted or a sorted T cell fraction (not recorded which). The receptors stem from a human donor who was either an allogeneic HSCT recipient or a stem cell or donor lymphocyte infusion donor (not recorded which). It is not recorded whose cells these are; they may come from a transplant donor.

This clonotype was counted a few times. The chain employs TRBV27 and TRBJ2-7; TRBD2 matches at 7 bases. V dropped 7 bases and J dropped 3; count of bases not matched to a gene: 9. CDR3 length equals 14 residues. Per the germline V gene, CDR1 is MNHEY and CDR2 is SMNVEV (reference sequence). The CDR3: CASNEVGGSYEQYF. For the CDR3, the DNA is TGTGCCAGCAACGAAGTTGGCGGGAGCTACGAGCAGTACTTC.

The CDR3 sequence: CSARRLAGGFNEQFF. The CDR3 DNA is TGCAGTGCTAGGAGGCTAGCGGGAGGGTTCAATGAGCAGTTCTTC. This chain connects TRBV20-1 to TRBJ2-1, with 12 bases identical to TRBD2. The V gene end was trimmed by 3 bases and the J gene end by 6 bases; junction bases not matched to a gene: 6. Germline lookup yields CDR1 DFQATT and CDR2 SNEGSKA (reference sequence). The CDR3 runs 15 residues.

The chain combines TRBV3-1 with TRBJ2-7; D may match TRBD1 or TRBD2 (5 bases each). The CDR3 has 12 amino acids. V lost 8 bases and J 2 bases, leaving 10 bases between the germline ends. Germline CDR1 reads LGHDT; CDR2 reads YNNKEL (reference sequence). This chain's CDR3 is CASGDATYEQYF. As DNA, the CDR3 is TGTGCCAGCGGGGACGCGACCTACGAGCAGTACTTC.

The chain recombines TRBV9 with TRBJ2-4; D is unclear. Trimming left V 5 bases short and J 2 bases short, with 11 bases between. The CDR3 runs to 14 residues. Germline V gene lookup returns CDR1 SGDLS and CDR2 YYNGEE. CDR3 sequence: CASSNDPTKNIQYF. The CDR3, as DNA: TGTGCCAGCAGTAATGACCCGACCAAAAACATTCAGTACTTC.

The chain carries TRBV20-1 and TRBJ2-7; unclear D gene. Per germline, CDR1 DFQATT and CDR2 SNEGSKA (reference sequence). The CDR3 contains 12 residues. V was trimmed by 0 bases and J by 2 bases, leaving 5 bases between them. As DNA, the CDR3 is TGCAGTGCTAGAGAGGGGACCTACGAGCAGTACTTC. Its protein is CSAREGTYEQYF.

This clonotype was observed many times. The chain employs TRBV6-1 and TRBJ2-1, with 8 bases lining up with TRBD2. The J segment lost 5 bases and the V segment lost 8 bases, leaving 11 bases of the junction unmatched. The CDR3 spans 15 residues. Germline loops: CDR1 MNHNS, CDR2 SASEGT. CDR3 sequence: CASGRTREGDNEQFF. The CDR3 bases are TGTGCCAGCGGTCGAACACGGGAGGGGGACAATGAGCAGTTCTTC.

The chain carries TRBV5-1 and TRBJ2-7; D not certain. V gave up 4 bases and J gave up 1 base, with 15 bases separating them. The CDR3 has 15 amino acids. The germline CDR1 and CDR2 sequences are SGHRS and YFSETQ. CDR3 region: CASSPAGSLSYEQYF. The DNA for the CDR3 is TGCGCCAGCAGCCCAGCAGGCAGTTTATCCTACGAGCAGTACTTC.

This clonotype was seen only a few times. The rearrangement uses TRBV6-5 and TRBJ2-2, with TRBD1 matching over 10 bases. Germline V lookup: CDR1 MNHEY, CDR2 SVGAGI. The CDR3 is 17 amino acids. V lost 1 base, J lost 7 bases, and 9 bases stayed unmatched. The CDR3 here is CASSYLPMTGGGGELFF. The CDR3 nucleotides are TGTGCCAGCAGTTACTTGCCGATGACAGGGGGCGGCGGGGAGCTGTTTTTT.

V is TRBV10-3 and J is TRBJ2-2; 9 nucleotides align to TRBD1. V lost 6 bases to trimming and J lost 3 bases; unmatched junction nucleotides: 5. The length of the CDR3 is 15 residues. In germline, CDR1 is ENHRY, CDR2 SYGVKD. The CDR3 DNA sequence: TGTGCCATCAGCGGACAGGGGCCCTACACCGGGGAGCTGTTTTTT. Its protein product is CAISGQGPYTGELFF.

The rearrangement uses TRBV20-1 and TRBJ1-5; TRBD1 aligns across 7 bases. This CDR3 is built from 14 residues. The germline V gene encodes CDR1 DFQATT and CDR2 SNEGSKA (reference sequence). J lost 3 bases, V lost 1 base, and 3 bases had no gene match. The CDR3 reads CSARVQGVNQPQHF. Written as DNA, the CDR3 is TGCAGTGCTAGAGTCCAGGGGGTCAATCAGCCCCAGCATTTT.